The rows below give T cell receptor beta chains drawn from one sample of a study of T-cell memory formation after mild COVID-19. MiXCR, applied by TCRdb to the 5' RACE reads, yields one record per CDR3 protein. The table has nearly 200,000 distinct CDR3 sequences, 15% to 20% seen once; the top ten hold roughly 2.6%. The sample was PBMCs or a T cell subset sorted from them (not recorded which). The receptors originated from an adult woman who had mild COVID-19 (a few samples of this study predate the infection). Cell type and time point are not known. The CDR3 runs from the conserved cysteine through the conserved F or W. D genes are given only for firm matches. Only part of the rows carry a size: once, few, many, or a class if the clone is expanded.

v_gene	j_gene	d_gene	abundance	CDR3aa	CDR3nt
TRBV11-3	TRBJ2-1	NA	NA	CASLAGPNYNEQFF	TGTGCCAGCTTGGCGGGACCAAACTACAATGAGCAGTTCTTC
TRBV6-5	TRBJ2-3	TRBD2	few	CASKAGGTDTQYF	TGTGCCAGCAAGGCGGGAGGGACAGATACGCAGTATTTT
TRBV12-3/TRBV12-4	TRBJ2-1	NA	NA	CASSLQEWRYNEQFF	TGTGCCAGCAGTTTGCAGGAGTGGAGGTACAATGAGCAGTTCTTC
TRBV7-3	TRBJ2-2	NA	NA	CASRGRDTNTGELFF	TGTGCCAGCAGGGGGAGGGACACGAACACCGGGGAGCTGTTTTTT
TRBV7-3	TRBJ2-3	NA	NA	CASSLTLRADTQYF	TGTGCCAGCAGCTTAACGCTACGGGCAGATACGCAGTATTTT
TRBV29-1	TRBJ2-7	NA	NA	CSVRPGSHEQYF	TGCAGCGTTCGCCCAGGGTCCCACGAGCAGTACTTC
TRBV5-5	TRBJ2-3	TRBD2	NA	CASSFRLAGEGTDTQYF	TGTGCCAGCAGCTTCCGACTAGCGGGAGAGGGCACAGATACGCAGTATTTT
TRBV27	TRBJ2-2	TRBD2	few	CASSLPAGTRHTGELFF	TGTGCCAGCAGTTTACCAGCGGGAACAAGGCACACCGGGGAGCTGTTTTTT
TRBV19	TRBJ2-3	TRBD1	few	CASSDREGDTQYF	TGTGCCAGTAGTGACAGGGAAGGAGATACGCAGTATTTT
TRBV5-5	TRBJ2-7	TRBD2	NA	CASSGIGGAGDGQYF	TGTGCCAGCAGCGGGATAGGGGGAGCGGGAGACGGGCAGTACTTC
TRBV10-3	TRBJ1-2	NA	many	CAISETANYGYTF	TGTGCCATCAGTGAGACAGCGAACTATGGCTACACCTTC
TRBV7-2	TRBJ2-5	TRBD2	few	CASSPWTSGSKTQYF	TGTGCCAGCAGCCCGTGGACTAGCGGGAGCAAGACCCAGTACTTC
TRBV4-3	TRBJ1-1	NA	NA	CASSQGSATDLNTGAFF	TGCGCCAGCAGCCAAGGATCGGCGACAGATTTGAACACTGGAGCTTTCTTT
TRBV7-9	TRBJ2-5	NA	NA	CASSPQGSRETQYF	TGTGCCAGCAGTCCGCAGGGATCGAGGGAGACCCAGTACTTC
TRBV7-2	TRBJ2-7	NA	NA	CASSTREQAVKYF	TGTGCCAGCAGCACTAGAGAGCAGGCCGTGAAGTACTTC
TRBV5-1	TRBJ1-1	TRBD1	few	CASSLEGQGLEAFF	TGCGCCAGCAGCTTGGAGGGACAGGGACTGGAAGCTTTCTTT
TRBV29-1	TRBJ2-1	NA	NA	CSVVGPSRDNEQFF	TGCAGCGTTGTTGGTCCTAGCCGAGACAATGAGCAGTTCTTC
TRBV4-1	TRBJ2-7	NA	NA	CASSQPSLTYEQYF	TGCGCCAGCAGCCAGCCTAGCCTAACCTACGAGCAGTACTTC
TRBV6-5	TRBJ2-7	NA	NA	CASGDLNRGAYEQYF	TGTGCCAGCGGGGACTTGAACAGGGGAGCCTACGAGCAGTACTTC
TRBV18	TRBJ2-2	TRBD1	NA	CASSPGTGVPGELFF	TGTGCCAGCTCACCCGGAACAGGGGTGCCCGGGGAGCTGTTTTTT
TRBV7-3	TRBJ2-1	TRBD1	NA	CASSLTVGQEYNEQFF	TGTGCCAGCAGCTTAACGGTGGGACAGGAGTACAATGAGCAGTTCTTC
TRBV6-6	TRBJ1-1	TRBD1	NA	CASSYGLDRVNTEAFF	TGTGCCAGCAGTTACGGCCTGGACAGGGTGAACACTGAAGCTTTCTTT
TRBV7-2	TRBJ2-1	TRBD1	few	CASSLAVGQYNEQFF	TGTGCCAGCAGCTTAGCGGTGGGACAGTACAATGAGCAGTTCTTC
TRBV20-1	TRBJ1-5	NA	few	CSARASTWGQPQHF	TGCAGTGCTAGAGCCTCCACGTGGGGTCAGCCCCAGCATTTT
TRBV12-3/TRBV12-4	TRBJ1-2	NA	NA	CASSPTRATNYGYTF	TGTGCCAGCAGCCCCACCAGGGCGACTAACTATGGCTACACCTTC
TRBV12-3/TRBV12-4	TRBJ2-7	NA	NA	CASTRSSGFEQYF	TGTGCCAGCACCCGCAGCTCGGGGTTCGAGCAGTACTTC
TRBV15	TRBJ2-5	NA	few	CATSRYLDRTETQYF	TGTGCCACCAGCAGATACCTGGACCGGACAGAGACCCAGTACTTC
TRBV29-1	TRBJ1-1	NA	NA	CSVALGKTVEAFF	TGCAGCGTTGCCCTGGGTAAGACAGTTGAAGCTTTCTTT
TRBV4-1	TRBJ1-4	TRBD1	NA	CASRWTGIGNEKLFF	TGCGCCAGCAGGTGGACAGGGATTGGTAATGAAAAACTGTTTTTT
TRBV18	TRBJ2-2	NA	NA	CASSSTWGQANTGELFF	TGTGCCAGCTCATCCACATGGGGACAAGCGAACACCGGGGAGCTGTTTTTT
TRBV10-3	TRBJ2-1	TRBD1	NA	CAIAGRQGKYNEQFF	TGTGCCATCGCTGGGAGACAGGGGAAGTACAATGAGCAGTTCTTC
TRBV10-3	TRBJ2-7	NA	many	CAISEGRSSYEQYF	TGTGCCATCAGTGAGGGCAGGTCCTCCTACGAGCAGTACTTC
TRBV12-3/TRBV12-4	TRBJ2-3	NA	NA	CASSFGRGVRDTQYF	TGTGCCAGCAGTTTCGGTCGCGGGGTAAGGGATACGCAGTATTTT
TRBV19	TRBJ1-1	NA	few	CASSNRHLNTEAFF	TGTGCCAGTAGTAATAGACACTTGAACACTGAAGCTTTCTTT
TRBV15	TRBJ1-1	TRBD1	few	CATSLDRAFAEAFF	TGTGCCACCAGCCTGGACAGGGCTTTCGCTGAAGCTTTCTTT
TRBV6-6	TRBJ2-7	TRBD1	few	CASSSGQGVTSYEQYF	TGTGCCAGCAGTTCAGGACAGGGGGTTACCTCCTACGAGCAGTACTTC
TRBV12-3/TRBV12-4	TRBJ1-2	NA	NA	CASSPRISVSGYTF	TGTGCCAGCAGTCCAAGGATTAGTGTCTCTGGCTACACCTTC
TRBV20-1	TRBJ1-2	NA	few	CSASGRGLYGYTF	TGCAGTGCTAGTGGTCGGGGGCTCTATGGCTACACCTTC
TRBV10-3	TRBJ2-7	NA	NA	CAISEGTLNEQYF	TGTGCCATCAGTGAGGGGACTCTCAACGAGCAGTACTTC
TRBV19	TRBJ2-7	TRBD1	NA	CASSPFGQADYEQYF	TGTGCCAGTAGTCCTTTCGGACAGGCCGACTACGAGCAGTACTTC
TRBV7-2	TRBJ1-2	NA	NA	CASSSLGGFGYGYTF	TGTGCCAGCAGTTCCCTTGGGGGGTTTGGCTATGGCTACACCTTC
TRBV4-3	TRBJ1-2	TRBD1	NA	CASSPNPLTGGGGYTF	TGCGCCAGCAGCCCTAACCCCCTGACAGGGGGAGGTGGCTACACCTTC
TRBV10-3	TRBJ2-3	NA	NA	CAIGSSTDTQYF	TGTGCCATCGGATCTAGCACAGATACGCAGTATTTT
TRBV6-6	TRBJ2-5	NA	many	CASRELETQYF	TGTGCCAGCAGGGAGCTAGAGACCCAGTACTTC
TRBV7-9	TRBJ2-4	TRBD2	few	CPSSSGLAGDPRNTQYF	TGTCCCAGCAGCTCCGGACTAGCGGGAGATCCACGGAACACTCAGTACTTC
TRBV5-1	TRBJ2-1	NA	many	CASSLGSRVPYNEQFF	TGCGCCAGCAGCTTGGGTTCCAGGGTTCCCTACAATGAGCAGTTCTTC
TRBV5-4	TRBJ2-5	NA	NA	CASSLVAASQETQYF	TGTGCCAGCAGCTTGGTGGCGGCAAGTCAAGAGACCCAGTACTTC
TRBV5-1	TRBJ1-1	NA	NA	CASSPGGPRTEAFF	TGCGCCAGCAGCCCCGGGGGGCCGAGGACTGAAGCTTTCTTT
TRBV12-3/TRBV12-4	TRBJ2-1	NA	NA	CASKLRQAPNDEQFF	TGTGCCAGCAAGTTACGACAGGCACCCAACGATGAGCAGTTCTTC
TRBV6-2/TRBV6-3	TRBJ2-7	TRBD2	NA	CASSYSLAGGTQEQYF	TGTGCCAGCAGTTACTCTTTAGCGGGAGGTACCCAGGAGCAGTACTTC
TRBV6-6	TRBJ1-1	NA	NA	CASSRPTGPQNTEAFF	TGTGCCAGCAGTCGGCCTACAGGGCCCCAGAACACTGAAGCTTTCTTT
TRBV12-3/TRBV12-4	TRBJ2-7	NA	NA	CASNFDLGVDEQYF	TGTGCCAGCAATTTCGACCTGGGGGTGGACGAGCAGTACTTC